This TCR beta chain came from a study of T cells in Graves' hyperthyroidism and ophthalmopathy (dated by TCRdb to between 2018 and 2020). Context from the whole study: Peripheral blood samples were taken at initial diagnosis, before any treatment was given. The paper describes TCR Vbeta CDR3 sequencing of some 130 peripheral blood samples, made up of some 42 ophthalmopathy patients, roughly 80 hyperthyroidism patients and 17 progressor patients. The roughly 100 discovery patients were divided at random into training and test sets in a 7:3 ratio. An independent validation cohort of under 20 hyperthyroidism patients and more than 15 patients who later progressed to ophthalmopathy tested prospective prediction of ophthalmopathy. To identify TCR V-J signatures that set the groups apart, the researchers used a discovery cohort of 100 patients, made up of about 44 with Graves' ophthalmopathy and 57 with stable Graves' hyperthyroidism. In addition, the study compared T-cell repertoires in thyroid tissue and in blood from roughly six Graves' hyperthyroidism patients. After sampling, hyperthyroidism patients received methimazole starting at 30 mg daily, and ophthalmopathy patients received high-dose intravenous methylprednisolone. Overall study results and their limits: In cross-validation, a model built on a 13 V-J signature told ophthalmopathy apart from stable hyperthyroidism with over 85% sensitivity and about 81% specificity, and in testing the same model reached 80%/75%. Blood samples also contained most of the expanded thyroid clonotypes (frequency above 0.001), which suggests that blood repertoires may reflect thyroid immune responses. Sample size was not statistically predetermined, and blinding of investigators to group allocation was not performed. During validation, the model predicted progression to ophthalmopathy a median of about 6.3 months ahead of onset, with approximately 71% sensitivity and more than 72% specificity.

TCR beta CDR3 regions were amplified from RNA transcripts. The TCR CDR3 was subjected to a first round of RT-PCR using the HTBI primer set and the Qiagen OneStep RT-PCR kit. The libraries were constructed in a second round of multiplex PCR and then size-selected and purified. The libraries were sequenced on an Illumina HiSeq2000 using paired-end 100 bp reads. As for how the authors treated the data: Raw data were processed with SOAPnuke, discarding reads with adapters, uncalled bases, mean Phred below 15, or no exact constant-primer or identifier match. COPE v1.2.5 was used to merge the high-quality paired reads, and each unique nucleotide sequence was defined as a clonotype. MiTCR v1.1 was used to align clonotypes to the IMGT TRBV, TRBD and TRBJ reference segments. Analysis was restricted to V-J combinations with a frequency above 0.0001, which covered about 99% of repertoires. A TCS score was defined as the ratio between F50 (clonal expansion) and ExV (chaos), using BLOSUM62-based TCRdist between CDR3 peptides within each V-J. Welch's t-statistics and random forest reduced 450 to 600 V-J features to under 15, which were used in a naive Bayes classifier (R e1071). The public sequencing data were trimmed at Q25 with fastp and processed into clonotypes with MiXCR by TCRdb, which kept only in-frame beta chains. Every CDR3 protein is listed once, alongside the most common genes and DNA of its rows. The V and J calls come from TCRdb's annotation, not from the publication. For this sample the table gives 380,000 or so distinct CDR3 sequences, of which about 13% were detected only once. The ten largest clones represent less than 25% of the sample.

The CDR3 covers 15 residues, taking in both the cysteine and the phenylalanine. Just the 45-base CDR3 DNA is kept, in frame starting at base 1. V is reduced by 1 base and J by 5 bases, leaving a spacing of 14 bases between them. The CDR1 and CDR2 encoded by the germline V gene (reference sequence) are LGHDT and YNNKEL. This clonotype was recorded at least ten times. Its antigen is unknown. Base quality data are lacking; no much larger clone is found one base away. Hyperthyroidism patients were newly diagnosed, with disease duration under 2 months, and aged 18 to 65 years. The study excluded patients with uncontrolled infections, other autoimmune diseases, pregnancy or lactation. Clinical symptoms, serum thyroxine and TRAb, thyroid ultrasound, and orbital computed tomography formed the basis for the diagnoses. Blood from progressor patients was collected at the time of first diagnosis with hyperthyroidism, before any ophthalmopathy symptoms had appeared. PBMCs were isolated from 7.5 to 10 ml of fresh peripheral blood by Ficoll-Paque density gradient centrifugation. Progressor patients were defined as those initially diagnosed with Graves' hyperthyroidism in whom ophthalmopathy developed during follow-up. Trizol reagent was used to extract total RNA, and RNA quality was then checked on an Agilent 2100 Bioanalyzer.

Sequencing was performed on blood. The receptor was derived from a young man with Graves' hyperthyroidism that later progressed to Graves' ophthalmopathy. The chain uses TRBV3-1 and TRBJ1-1; TRBD1 is a weak D gene call, 5 bases matching. The CDR3 region reads CASSQGPSGGTEAFF. The sequenced DNA: TGTGCCAGCAGCCAAGGTCCCTCCGGGGGGACTGAAGCTTTCTTT.